What follows describes a single T cell receptor (beta chain). Template switching (which added a universal primer site) was used, and cDNA carried unique molecular identifiers. TCRdb independently ran MiXCR on the 5' RACE reads; one entry per CDR3 protein. In the table there are 1.5 million to 2 million distinct CDR3 sequences, about 32% of which are singletons. These data originate in a study of identical twins. The receptor was isolated from a newborn girl in good health. Material for sequencing was cord blood.

This chain's CDR3 is CASSVGSSGHTDTQYF. CDR3 in DNA: TGTGCCAGCAGCGTAGGAAGTAGCGGCCACACAGATACGCAGTATTTT. This rearrangement joins TRBV9 to TRBJ2-3; possible D gene TRBD2, 6 bases. The V gene lost 0 bases and the J gene lost 2 bases, with 13 bases spanning the gap. This CDR3 is 16 amino acids long. Germline V gene data show CDR1 as SGDLS and CDR2 as YYNGEE.